This entry describes one TCR beta chain. Its antigen is as yet unknown. Germline-derived CDR1 and CDR2 are ENHRY and SYGVKD. There are 16 residues in the CDR3. V was pared by 6 bases and J by 2 bases, with 19 bases between. The PCR was carried out with 60 Vbeta primers and 13 Jbeta primers. Source study methods: Later, 65 million to 85 million unique TCR beta chains were counted in an analysis, and roughly 11 million of them were shared. Assay: immunoSEQ multiplex PCR; the TCRdb copy retains only in-frame clones and omits some. V and J calls and clone size are as listed in that table; D and trimming were resolved from the DNA. The data contain around 45,000 clones, approximately 65% of them singletons. The data belong to a study of cytomegalovirus exposure and HLA in healthy donors. On the study more broadly: Across around 400 genotyped donors, around 82% landed in the Caucasian-associated ancestry cluster. Study findings and constraints: Most subjects had HLA-A and HLA-B alleles reportedly predicted accurately by TCR beta sequences. Being indistinguishable, some V segments were excluded, TRBV6-2 and TRBV6-3 among them.

The material sequenced was PBMCs. The chain is built from TRBV10-3 and TRBJ2-5; tentative D call: TRBD2 (6 bases). The sequence came from a man aged 30 to 39 in good health and CMV-seronegative. CDR3 nucleotide sequence: TGTGCCATCAGGAGAGGCCCGGGACTCGAACAAGAGACCCAGTACTTC. Encoded protein: CAIRRGPGLEQETQYF.